The rows below give T cell receptor beta chains drawn from one sample of a study of T cells in Graves' hyperthyroidism and ophthalmopathy. TCRdb reprocessed the multiplex PCR reads via MiXCR and lists one record per CDR3 protein. The sample yields more than 500,000 distinct CDR3 sequences, roughly 45% seen once. The sequencing sample was made of peripheral blood or thyroid tissue (not recorded which). The receptors derive from an adult woman with Graves' disease, either hyperthyroidism or ophthalmopathy (not recorded which). Both conserved end residues are part of each CDR3. D genes are given only for firm matches. Clone size appears in some rows only: once, few, many, or a class for an expanded clone.

>TRBV28|TRBJ2-7|-|TRBD2
CATTGLAGEQYF
TGTGCCACAACGGGACTAGCGGGTGAGCAGTACTTC
>TRBV7-8|TRBJ1-5|few|-
CASSPDWGNQPQHF
TGCGCCAGCAGCCCCGACTGGGGCAATCAGCCCCAGCATTTT
>TRBV20-1|TRBJ2-5|once|TRBD2
CSATGGLAGSQETQYF
TGCAGTGCCACAGGGGGACTAGCGGGCAGCCAAGAGACCCAGTACTTC
>TRBV10-3|TRBJ2-7|-|TRBD1
CATNRGETYEQYF
TGTGCCACCAACAGGGGGGAGACCTACGAGCAGTACTTC
>TRBV19|TRBJ1-1|-|TRBD1
CASSPSTGWNTEAFF
TGTGCCAGCAGCCCGTCGACAGGGTGGAACACTGAAGCTTTCTTT
>TRBV20-1|TRBJ1-5|many|-
CSAEDSFNQPQHF
TGCAGTGCTGAGGACAGTTTCAATCAGCCCCAGCATTTT
>TRBV15|TRBJ2-7|-|-
CATSRERGTSTYEQYF
TGTGCCACCAGCAGAGAACGGGGGACCTCGACCTACGAGCAGTACTTC
>TRBV6-5|TRBJ1-4|-|-
CASSSLVTATNEKLFF
TGTGCCAGCAGTTCCCTCGTGACAGCAACTAATGAAAAACTGTTTTTT
>TRBV10-3|TRBJ1-5|-|TRBD1
CATARTPGGHQPQHF
TGTGCCACCGCTAGGACGCCAGGGGGGCATCAGCCCCAGCATTTT
>TRBV5-1|TRBJ2-2|many|TRBD2
CASSLTSGRDTGELFF
TGCGCCAGCAGCTTAACTAGCGGGAGAGACACCGGGGAGCTGTTTTTT